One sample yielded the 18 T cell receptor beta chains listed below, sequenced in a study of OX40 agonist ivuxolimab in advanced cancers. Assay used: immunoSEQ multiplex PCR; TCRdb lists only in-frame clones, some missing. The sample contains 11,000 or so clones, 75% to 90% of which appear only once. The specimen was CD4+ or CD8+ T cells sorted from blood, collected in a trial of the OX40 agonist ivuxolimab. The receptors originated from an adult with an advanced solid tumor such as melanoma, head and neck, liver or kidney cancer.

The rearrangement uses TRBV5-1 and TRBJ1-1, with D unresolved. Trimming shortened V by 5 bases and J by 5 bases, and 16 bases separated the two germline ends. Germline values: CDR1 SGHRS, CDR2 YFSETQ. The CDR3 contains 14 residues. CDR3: CASRPSETMTEAFF. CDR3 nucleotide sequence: TGCGCCAGCAGGCCCTCAGAGACCATGACTGAAGCTTTCTTT.

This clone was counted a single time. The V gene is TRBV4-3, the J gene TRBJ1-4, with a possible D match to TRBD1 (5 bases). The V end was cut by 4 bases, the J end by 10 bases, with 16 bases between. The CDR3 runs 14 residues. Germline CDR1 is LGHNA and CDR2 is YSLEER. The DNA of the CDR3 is TGCGCCAGCAGCCTCCTAAGGGGAAACGTAAAACTGTTTTTT. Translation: CASSLLRGNVKLFF.

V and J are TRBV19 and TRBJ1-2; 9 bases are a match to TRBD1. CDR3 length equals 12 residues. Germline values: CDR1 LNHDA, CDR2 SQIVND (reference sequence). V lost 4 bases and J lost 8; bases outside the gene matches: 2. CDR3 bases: TGTGCCAGTAGTAGGACAGGGGACGGCTACACCTTC. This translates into CASSRTGDGYTF.

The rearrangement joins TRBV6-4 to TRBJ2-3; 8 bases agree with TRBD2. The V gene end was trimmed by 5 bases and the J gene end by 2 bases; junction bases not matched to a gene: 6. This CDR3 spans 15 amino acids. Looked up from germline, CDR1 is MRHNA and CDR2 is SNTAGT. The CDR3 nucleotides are TGTGCCAGCAGTATTTCAGCGGGGGACACAGATACGCAGTATTTT. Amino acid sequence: CASSISAGDTDTQYF.

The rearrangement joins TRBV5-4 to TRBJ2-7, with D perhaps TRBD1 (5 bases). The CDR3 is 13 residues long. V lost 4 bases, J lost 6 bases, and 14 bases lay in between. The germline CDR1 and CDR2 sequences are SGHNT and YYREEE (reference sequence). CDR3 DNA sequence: TGTGCCAGCAGCGCCGAGACAGTGGGCGAGCAGTACTTC. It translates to CASSAETVGEQYF. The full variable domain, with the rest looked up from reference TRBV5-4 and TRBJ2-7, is ETGVTQSPTHLIKTRGQQVTLRCSSQSGHNTVSWYQQALGQGPQFIFQYYREEENGRGNFPPRFSGLQFPNYSSELNVNALELDDSALYLCASSAETVGEQYFGPGTRLTVT.

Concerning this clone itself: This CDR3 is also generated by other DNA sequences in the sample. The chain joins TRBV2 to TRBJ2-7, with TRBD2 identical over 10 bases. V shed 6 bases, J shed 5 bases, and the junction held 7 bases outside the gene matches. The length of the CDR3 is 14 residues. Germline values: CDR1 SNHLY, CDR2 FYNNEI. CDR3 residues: CASRTGTSDHEQYF. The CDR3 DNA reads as TGTGCCAGCAGAACCGGGACTAGCGATCACGAGCAGTACTTC.

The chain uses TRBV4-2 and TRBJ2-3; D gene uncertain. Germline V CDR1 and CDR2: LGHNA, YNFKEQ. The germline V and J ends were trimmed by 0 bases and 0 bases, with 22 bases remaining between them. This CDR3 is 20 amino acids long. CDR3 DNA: TGTGCCAGCAGCCAAGACGGTCTAACACTTCAGGATCCTAGCACAGATACGCAGTATTTT. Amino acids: CASSQDGLTLQDPSTDTQYF.

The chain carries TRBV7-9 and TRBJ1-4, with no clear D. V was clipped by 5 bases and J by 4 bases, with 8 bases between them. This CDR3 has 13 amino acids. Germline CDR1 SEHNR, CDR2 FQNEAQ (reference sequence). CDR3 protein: CASSQTINEKLFF. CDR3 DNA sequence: TGTGCCAGCAGCCAAACGATTAATGAAAAACTGTTTTTT.

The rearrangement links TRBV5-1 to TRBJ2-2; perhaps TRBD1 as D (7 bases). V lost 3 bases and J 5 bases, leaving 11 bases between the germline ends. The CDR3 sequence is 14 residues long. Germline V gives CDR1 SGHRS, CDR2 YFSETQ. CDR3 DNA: TGCGCCAGCAGCTGGGGGGACAGAACCGGGGAGCTGTTTTTT. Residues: CASSWGDRTGELFF. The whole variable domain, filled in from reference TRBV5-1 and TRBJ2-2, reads KAGVTQTPRYLIKTRGQQVTLSCSPISGHRSVSWYQQTPGQGLQFLFEYFSETQRNKGNFPGRFSGRQFSNSRSEMNVSTLELGDSALYLCASSWGDRTGELFFGEGSRLTVL.

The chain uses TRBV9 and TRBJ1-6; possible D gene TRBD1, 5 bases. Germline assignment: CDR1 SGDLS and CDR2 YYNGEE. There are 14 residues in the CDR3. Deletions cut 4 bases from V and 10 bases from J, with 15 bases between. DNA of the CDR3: TGTGCCAGCAGCCCAAGTGGGGGTGGATCACCCCTCCACTTT. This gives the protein CASSPSGGGSPLHF.

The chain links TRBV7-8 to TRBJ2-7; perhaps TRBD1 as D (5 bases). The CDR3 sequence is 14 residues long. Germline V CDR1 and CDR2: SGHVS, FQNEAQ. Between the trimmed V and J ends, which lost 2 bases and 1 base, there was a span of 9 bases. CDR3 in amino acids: CASSLRGGSYEQYF. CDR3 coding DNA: TGTGCCAGCAGCTTAAGGGGCGGATCCTACGAGCAGTACTTC.

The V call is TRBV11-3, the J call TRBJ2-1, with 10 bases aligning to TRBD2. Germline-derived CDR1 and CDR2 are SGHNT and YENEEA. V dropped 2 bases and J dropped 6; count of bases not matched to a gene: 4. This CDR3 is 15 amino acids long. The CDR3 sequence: CASSLLAGVVNEQFF. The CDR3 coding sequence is TGTGCCAGCAGCTTACTAGCGGGAGTCGTCAATGAGCAGTTCTTC.

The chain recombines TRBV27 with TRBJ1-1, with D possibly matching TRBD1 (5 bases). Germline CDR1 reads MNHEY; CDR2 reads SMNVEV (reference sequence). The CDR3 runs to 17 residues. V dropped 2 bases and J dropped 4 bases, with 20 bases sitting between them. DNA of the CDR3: TGTGCCAGCAGTTTAGAGGCCGGGGGGACCCATAGCACTGAAGCTTTCTTT. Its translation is CASSLEAGGTHSTEAFF.

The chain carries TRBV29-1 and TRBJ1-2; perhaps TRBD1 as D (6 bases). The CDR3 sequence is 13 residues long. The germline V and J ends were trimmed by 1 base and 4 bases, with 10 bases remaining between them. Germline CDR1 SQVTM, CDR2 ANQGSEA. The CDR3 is CSVEGFRGYGYTF. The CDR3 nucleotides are TGCAGCGTTGAAGGTTTCAGGGGCTATGGCTACACCTTC.

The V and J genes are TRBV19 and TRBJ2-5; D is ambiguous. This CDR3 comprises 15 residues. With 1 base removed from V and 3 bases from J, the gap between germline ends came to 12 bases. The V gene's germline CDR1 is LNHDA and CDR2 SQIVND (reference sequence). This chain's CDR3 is CASSIVGFSKETQYF. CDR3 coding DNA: TGTGCCAGTAGTATAGTCGGATTCTCCAAAGAGACCCAGTACTTC.

The CDR3 bases are TGTGCCATCAGAGAGCTGACTTACAATGAGCAGTTCTTC. Amino acids: CAIRELTYNEQFF. The chain has TRBV10-3 and TRBJ2-1; D is unclear. CDR1 and CDR2 from the germline V gene are ENHRY and SYGVKD. Trimming removed 6 bases from V and 4 bases from J, with 10 bases in between. This CDR3 has 13 amino acids.

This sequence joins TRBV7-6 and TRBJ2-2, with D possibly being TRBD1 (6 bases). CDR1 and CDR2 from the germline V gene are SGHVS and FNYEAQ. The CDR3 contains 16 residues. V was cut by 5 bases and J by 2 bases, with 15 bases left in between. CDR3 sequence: CASSLSTGKNTGELFF. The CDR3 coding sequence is TGTGCCAGCAGCCTAAGTACAGGGAAAAACACCGGGGAGCTGTTTTTT.

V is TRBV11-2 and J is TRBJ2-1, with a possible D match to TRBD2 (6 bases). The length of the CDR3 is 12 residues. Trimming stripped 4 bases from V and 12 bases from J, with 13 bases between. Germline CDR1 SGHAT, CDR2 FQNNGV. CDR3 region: CASSWGGDRQFF. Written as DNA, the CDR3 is TGTGCCAGCAGCTGGGGAGGAGACCGGCAGTTCTTC.